These 22 T cell receptor beta chains were sequenced from one sample in a study of shared clonotypes between healthy human individuals. Data came from immunoSEQ multiplex PCR; TCRdb stores just in-frame clones and leaves some out. The sample lists around 2.5 million clones, over 85% seen once, with 0.36% in the top ten. Sequencing was done on a sample of naive CD4+ T cells from PBMCs. Indicated subset: CD45RA+ positively selected. These receptors all come from a young man in good health. Some clones in this sample may be carry-over from other donors' samples.

V gene TRBV18 combines with J gene TRBJ2-4; 9 nucleotides line up with TRBD1. V dropped 3 bases and J dropped 5; count of bases not matched to a gene: 5. This CDR3 contains 15 residues. Germline-derived CDR1 and CDR2 are KGHSH and LQKENI. The CDR3: CASSPATGGENIQYF. The DNA of the CDR3 is TGTGCCAGCTCACCTGCGACAGGGGGAGAAAACATTCAGTACTTC.

V gene TRBV5-1 combines with J gene TRBJ2-7; D gene unclear. The CDR3 length is 14 residues. Germline CDR1 reads SGHRS; CDR2 reads YFSETQ. Trimming stripped 0 bases from V and 1 base from J, with 8 bases between. For the CDR3, the DNA is TGCGCCAGCAGCTTGGTCTTATCTTCCTACGAGCAGTACTTC. It encodes CASSLVLSSYEQYF.

The rearrangement uses TRBV7-3 and TRBJ2-7; 12 nucleotides match TRBD2. J lost 7 bases, V lost 0 bases, and 7 bases had no gene match. Germline V gene sequence: CDR1 SGHTA, CDR2 FQGTGA. The CDR3 extends over 16 amino acids. The CDR3 sequence: CASSLTGTSGPLEQYF. Here the CDR3 DNA reads TGTGCCAGCAGCTTAACCGGGACTAGCGGGCCGTTGGAGCAGTACTTC.

This chain uses TRBV5-1 with TRBJ1-2; 9 nucleotides agree with TRBD1. This CDR3 is built from 16 residues. Trimming removed 4 bases from V and 0 bases from J; junction bases left unmatched: 7. The germline gives CDR1 SGHRS, CDR2 YFSETQ. CDR3 residues: CASSRMGQGANYGYTF. The CDR3 DNA is TGCGCCAGCAGCCGTATGGGACAGGGAGCTAACTATGGCTACACCTTC. The full variable domain, completed using reference TRBV5-1 and TRBJ1-2, is KAGVTQTPRYLIKTRGQQVTLSCSPISGHRSVSWYQQTPGQGLQFLFEYFSETQRNKGNFPGRFSGRQFSNSRSEMNVSTLELGDSALYLCASSRMGQGANYGYTFGSGTRLTVV.

The chain is built from TRBV6-5 and TRBJ1-2; TRBD1 matches 11 bases. The CDR3 covers 13 residues. Germline lookup yields CDR1 MNHEY and CDR2 SVGAGI. V gave up 6 bases and J gave up 9 bases; unmatched junction bases: 6. The CDR3 spells CASRRTGGMSYTF. The CDR3 nucleotides are TGTGCCAGCAGGCGGACAGGGGGCATGAGCTACACCTTC.

This clone is a singleton in its sample. The J gene is TRBJ2-1, the V gene TRBV7-9; the D gene is possibly TRBD1 (6 bases). CDR3 length: 14 residues. Germline V gene data show CDR1 as SEHNR and CDR2 as FQNEAQ (reference sequence). V lost 6 bases and J 9 bases, leaving 18 bases between the germline ends. The CDR3 region is CASSTAGVIGEQFF. The CDR3 region has the DNA TGTGCCAGCAGTACCGCAGGGGTGATCGGTGAGCAGTTCTTC.

CDR3 region: CASSPRHTSNQPQHF. The CDR3, as DNA: TGTGCCAGCAGTCCCCGACACACATCCAATCAGCCCCAGCATTTT. This chain links TRBV28 with TRBJ1-5; D remains unclear. From germline, CDR1 is MDHEN and CDR2 SYDVKM. The V and J ends lost 5 bases and 3 bases respectively, with 14 bases between them. This CDR3 contains 15 residues.

This clone was seen a handful of times. The chain joins TRBV18 to TRBJ1-5; D possibly corresponds to TRBD1 (6 bases). In germline, CDR1 is KGHSH, CDR2 LQKENI. The CDR3 has 17 residues. Trimming took 1 base from V and 3 from J, leaving 16 bases between them. The CDR3 is CASSPLHLAGDNQPQHF. DNA for the CDR3: TGTGCCAGCTCACCACTGCACCTCGCAGGGGACAATCAGCCCCAGCATTTT.

This sequence joins TRBV5-1 and TRBJ2-5; D not resolved. CDR1 and CDR2 (germline): SGHRS, YFSETQ. The CDR3 runs 13 residues. The V end lost 1 base, the J end lost 10 bases, and 14 bases lay between the germline ends. CDR3 sequence reads: CASSLRAQTNQYF. CDR3 sequence (DNA): TGCGCCAGCAGCTTGCGAGCCCAAACCAACCAGTACTTC.

As DNA, the CDR3 is TGTGCCAGCAGTAGAACGGGACGGCACTCCTACGAGCAGTACTTC. This translates into CASSRTGRHSYEQYF. V is TRBV7-9 and J is TRBJ2-7; D may correspond to TRBD1 or TRBD2 (5 bases each). Germline V gives CDR1 SEHNR, CDR2 FQNEAQ (reference sequence). Deletions cut 6 bases from V and 0 bases from J, with 15 bases between. This CDR3 region has 15 residues.

This chain links TRBV29-1 with TRBJ2-3, with D perhaps matching TRBD1 or TRBD2 (5 bases each). The CDR3 has 13 amino acids. Per germline, CDR1 SQVTM and CDR2 ANQGSEA. V was shortened by 3 bases and J by 2 bases, with 9 bases between the two germline ends. CDR3 region: CSVEGPTTDTQYF. The DNA for the CDR3 is TGCAGCGTTGAGGGACCGACCACAGATACGCAGTATTTT.

The chain couples TRBV15 to TRBJ2-1, with 8 bases matching TRBD2. The CDR3 contains 16 residues. The J segment lost 8 bases and the V segment lost 5 bases, leaving 14 bases of the junction unmatched. CDR1 LNHNV and CDR2 YYDKDF come from the germline V gene (reference sequence). This CDR3 reads CATSGGKAGDLDEQFF. The DNA for the CDR3 is TGTGCCACCAGCGGGGGGAAAGCGGGAGACTTGGATGAGCAGTTCTTC.

There are a few counts of this clone. The chain combines TRBV18 with TRBJ2-7, with a possible D match to TRBD2 (5 bases). The V end lost 4 bases, the J end lost 4 bases, and 8 bases lay between the germline ends. The germline V gene encodes CDR1 KGHSH and CDR2 LQKENI. CDR3 length: 12 residues. The CDR3 is CASSLGEYEQYF. CDR3 bases: TGTGCCAGCTCACTTGGGGAGTACGAGCAGTACTTC.

The V call is TRBV19, the J call TRBJ1-3; D not certain. Germline-derived CDR1 and CDR2 are LNHDA and SQIVND (reference sequence). V was trimmed by 7 bases and J by 2 bases, leaving 12 bases between them. The CDR3 totals 14 residues. The CDR3 here is CASNIGPAGNTIYF. Here the CDR3 DNA reads TGTGCCAGTAATATCGGACCGGCTGGAAACACCATATATTTT.

The V and J genes are TRBV6-5 and TRBJ2-2, with 7 bases identical to TRBD1. This CDR3 is 15 amino acids long. Per germline, CDR1 MNHEY and CDR2 SVGAGI. V lost 5 bases and J lost 6; bases outside the gene matches: 9. CDR3 protein: CASSIDRAGPGELFF. CDR3 nucleotide sequence: TGTGCCAGCAGTATAGACAGGGCCGGACCCGGGGAGCTGTTTTTT.

The CDR3 here is CASSLGGSRYQETQYF. CDR3 sequence (DNA): TGTGCCAGCAGCTTGGGGGGCAGCCGGTACCAAGAGACCCAGTACTTC. The chain carries TRBV5-5 and TRBJ2-5; tentative D call: TRBD1 (5 bases). V dropped 0 bases and J dropped 0 bases, with 12 bases sitting between them. Per germline, CDR1 SGHKS and CDR2 YYEKEE (reference sequence). The CDR3 is made up of 16 amino acids.

Note on this clone: Within the sample, other DNA sequences also encode this same CDR3. CDR3 bases: TGTGCCATCCGACAGGGAGGCACCGGGGAGCTGTTTTTT. This translates into CAIRQGGTGELFF. The rearrangement joins TRBV10-3 to TRBJ2-2, with a possible D match to TRBD1 (7 bases). Trimming shortened V by 8 bases and J by 4 bases, and 11 bases separated the two germline ends. Per the germline V gene, CDR1 is ENHRY and CDR2 is SYGVKD. The CDR3 spans 13 residues.

This chain uses TRBV7-3 with TRBJ2-1, with 10 bases identical to TRBD2. CDR1 is SGHTA and CDR2 is FQGTGA in the germline V gene. The J segment lost 0 bases and the V segment lost 4 bases, leaving 12 bases of the junction unmatched. The CDR3 has 19 amino acids. In DNA form, the CDR3 reads TGTGCCAGCAGCTCGGTGGAGATAGGACTAGCGGACTCCTACAATGAGCAGTTCTTC. This gives the protein CASSSVEIGLADSYNEQFF.

V and J are TRBV11-1 and TRBJ2-1; no clear D gene. In germline, CDR1 is SGHAT, CDR2 FQDESV (reference sequence). There are 13 residues in the CDR3. V lost 5 bases and J 0 bases, leaving 5 bases between the germline ends. The CDR3 region is CASSRSSYNEQFF. The CDR3 DNA follows: TGTGCCAGCAGCCGGTCCTCCTACAATGAGCAGTTCTTC. The entire variable domain, with the rest obtained from reference TRBV11-1 and TRBJ2-1, is as follows: EAEVAQSPRYKITEKSQAVAFWCDPISGHATLYWYRQILGQGPELLVQFQDESVVDDSQLPKDRFSAERLKGVDSTLKIQPAELGDSAMYLCASSRSSYNEQFFGPGTRLTVL.

CDR3 in amino acids: CSRSKRAGLRETQYF. CDR3 in DNA: TGCAGCCGATCAAAACGGGCAGGGTTAAGAGAGACCCAGTACTTC. The chain has TRBV29-1 and TRBJ2-5; a possible D gene is TRBD1 (5 bases). V was trimmed by 8 bases and J by 4 bases, leaving 23 bases between them. The CDR3 extends over 15 amino acids. Germline lookup yields CDR1 SQVTM and CDR2 ANQGSEA. Based on the CDR3 plus reference TRBV29-1 and TRBJ2-5, the full variable domain is SAVISQKPSRDICQRGTSLTIQCQVDSQVTMMFWYRQQPGQSLTLIATANQGSEATYESGFVIDKFPISRPNLTFSTLTVSNMSPEDSSIYLCSRSKRAGLRETQYFGPGTRLLVL.

This clone occurred once. The same CDR3 is also encoded by other DNA sequences in this sample. The chain has TRBV11-2 and TRBJ1-3, with D unclear. Germline lookup yields CDR1 SGHAT and CDR2 FQNNGV. V dropped 3 bases and J dropped 3 bases, with 6 bases sitting between them. The CDR3 is 13 residues long. CDR3 sequence reads: CASSFGVGNTIYF. The CDR3 DNA reads as TGTGCCAGCAGCTTCGGGGTTGGAAACACCATATATTTT.

This chain joins TRBV5-1 and TRBJ1-1; D unresolved. Germline loops: CDR1 SGHRS, CDR2 YFSETQ. Trimming stripped 1 base from V and 0 bases from J, with 13 bases between. CDR3 length: 16 residues. The CDR3 sequence: CASSLSLNYLNTEAFF. CDR3 nucleotides: TGCGCCAGCAGCTTGAGCCTAAACTACCTGAACACTGAAGCTTTCTTT.